A single TCR beta chain is shown here with its context. The entry originates in a study of PD-1 blockade in mismatch repair-deficient tumors. V dropped 6 bases and J dropped 8 bases, with 13 bases sitting between them. Germline CDR1 and CDR2: SGHAT and FQNNGV. The CDR3 is 12 amino acids. Clones were sequenced by immunoSEQ multiplex PCR, and TCRdb holds only the in-frame ones, with some missing. The table lists 40,000 to 65,000 clones, 81% of them singletons. The TCR sequence derives from an adult with mismatch repair-deficient cancer. Sequencing used peripheral blood, obtained roughly 21 weeks after starting pembrolizumab. J is TRBJ1-2 and V is TRBV11-2; D not resolved. The CDR3 region is CASRRSAGGYTF. DNA for the CDR3: TGTGCCAGCAGAAGGAGCGCGGGAGGCTACACCTTC.